This T cell receptor beta chain is from a study of T cells after yellow fever vaccination (dated by TCRdb to between 2018 and 2020). For the study in its entirety: The SMART-Seq v4 Ultra Low Input RNA kit was used to prepare libraries from fractions with low cell numbers. To follow T-cell clones before and after primary and booster YFV17D yellow fever vaccination, bulk TCR alpha and beta repertoires were sequenced over time. Two healthy male donors, one aged 18 to 30 and one aged 30 to 39 years, were included in the cohort. Blood was collected at multiple timepoints before and after primary and secondary immunization, and bulk PBMC replicates and cell subsets were isolated. Overall study results and their limits: Because abundant contaminating clonotypes from the bulk population could be contained in FACS-sorted repertoires, computational filtering was required. A small share of clonotypes was detected in both CD4 and CD8 compartments, with the overlap likely arising from convergent recombination. The secondary T-cell response was found to be weaker but faster than the primary response, with a peak reached on day 5 rather than on day 15. Only two donors were included in the study, so the extent to which the findings can be generalized is limited. Most clones expanded after primary vaccination (around 96% of CD4 and 88% of CD8) were re-detected after the booster, suggesting that broad memory maintenance occurred.

As to this clonotype: The clone's antigen remains unknown. Base-call qualities are not available, and no considerably larger clone is one nucleotide away.

Sequencing used an Illumina NovaSeq 6000. TCR cDNA was synthesized by 5'RACE template switching, through which a universal primer site and unique molecular identifiers were introduced. Priming for cDNA synthesis came from both the TCR alpha and TCR beta constant segments. Libraries were amplified in two PCR steps, with sample barcodes and sequencing adapters added in the second step. Libraries were sequenced on Illumina HiSeq 2500 (2x100 bp) or NovaSeq (2x150 bp). As for how the authors treated the data: MIGEC was used to demultiplex reads and collapse the reads into UMI consensus sequences, and MiXCR was used for V(D)J alignment. Using edgeR on replicate PBMC samples, clonotypes were called vaccine-responding if FDR was below 0.01 and the log2 fold change was above 5 up to day 15. CD4 or CD8 identity was assigned to each bulk clonotype according to whether the clonotype was present at higher abundance in the sequenced CD4 repertoire or the sequenced CD8 repertoire. TCRdb redid the processing of the public reads, applying fastp at Q25 and MiXCR, and retained in-frame beta chains. Merged by CDR3 protein, the rows form single entries marked with the most common genes and DNA. TCRdb's processing, not the authors', yielded these V and J calls. This sample comprises approximately 450,000 distinct CDR3 sequences, 18% of them detected only once. The ten largest clonotypes hold roughly a sixth of the sample.

The treatment or condition tag for this specimen amounts to: live attenuated yellow fever vaccine strain. At each blood-draw timepoint, two biological replicates of bulk PBMCs were obtained. PBMCs were isolated from peripheral blood using a standard Ficoll-Paque protocol. TriZol was used to extract RNA from bulk PBMCs, CD4 and CD8 fractions, and dextramer-positive and dextramer-negative fractions. V and J are truncated by 1 base and 4 bases respectively, leaving an intervening sequence of 12 bases. CDR1 SGHVS and CDR2 FQNEAQ are derived from the germline V gene. The CDR3 goes from the cysteine to the phenylalanine over 15 residues. Of the read, only the CDR3 DNA is kept; its 45 bases are in frame from base 1.

The material sequenced was PBMCs, taken before the yellow fever booster vaccination. The V gene is TRBV7-8 and the J gene is TRBJ2-3, with a weak D call of TRBD2 (6 bases match). This receptor was identified in a man aged 18 to 29 who received the YFV17D yellow fever vaccine. The CDR3 region: CASSLELAGSDTQYF. The nucleotide sequence is TGTGCCAGCAGCTTAGAACTAGCAGGGTCAGATACGCAGTATTTT.